This T cell receptor beta chain is drawn from a study of regulatory T cells in long-lasting Graves disease. Points from the study as a whole: Persistent-disease Graves' patients showed less TCR diversity than new cases. Whereas new patients shared 900 to 1,000 public clonotypes, persistent patients shared more, at 2,500 to 3,500. Under persistent disease, TRBV28, TRBJ1-2 and TRBJ2-5 were used preferentially.

This clonotype was found many times. What it binds is not known. Per germline, CDR1 MDHEN and CDR2 SYDVKM. The CDR3 is 12 amino acids. V lost 5 bases and J lost 8, with 13 bases in between. The sample's time point: persistent/refractory GD, antithyroid drugs over 5 years with positive TRAb. Construction of the TCR library relied on RNA isolated from PBMCs. Building of the TCR beta libraries involved iRepertoire HTBI primers and Arm-PCR of CDR3 regions. TCRdb re-derived calls from the multiplex PCR reads in MiXCR, one entry per CDR3 protein. The sample has 400,000 or so distinct CDR3 sequences, less than 25% seen once.

This receptor was taken from a female donor with Graves disease. The sample in question was peripheral blood mononuclear cells (PBMCs), obtained when the disease was refractory, from a patient treated with antithyroid drugs. The gene calls are TRBV28 and TRBJ2-7; D is undetermined. The CDR3 loop reads CASSPTPAQQYF. As DNA, the CDR3 is TGTGCCAGCAGTCCTACACCTGCCCAGCAGTACTTC.